This TCR beta chain derives from a study of radiation and T cells in renal cell carcinoma. Study details: Nephrectomy followed 15 Gy stereotactic body radiation by 4 weeks.

Germline V lookup: CDR1 LNHDA, CDR2 SQIVND (reference sequence). This CDR3 region has 15 residues. With V trimmed by 6 bases and J by 2 bases, 7 bases remained unmatched. Repertoires were generated with immunoSEQ multiplex PCR, while TCRdb's copy carries only in-frame clones and drops some. The table has approximately 110,000 clones, roughly 85% seen once; the top ten hold less than 3.5%. The time point here: baseline pretreatment blood. Treatment denoted: 15 Gy SBRT to primary tumor, nephrectomy 4 weeks later. The sequencing used blood, collected from a patient whose treatment included radiotherapy and nephrectomy. This receptor was identified in a woman aged 60-75 years with renal cell carcinoma. V and J are TRBV19 and TRBJ1-5; 7 positions match TRBD1. CDR3 residues: CASRSRTGGNQPQHF. The CDR3, as DNA: TGTGCCAGTAGAAGTAGGACAGGAGGCAATCAGCCCCAGCATTTT. Variable domain in full (rest from reference TRBV19 and TRBJ1-5): DGGITQSPKYLFRKEGQNVTLSCEQNLNHDAMYWYRQDPGQGLRLIYYSQIVNDFQKGDIAEGYSVSREKKESFPLTVTSAQKNPTAFYLCASRSRTGGNQPQHFGDGTRLSIL.